The 6 T cell receptor beta chains in this list originate from one sample, sequenced in a study of beta chain features in type 1 diabetes. Of the isolated RNA, all was reverse transcribed, and so the sequenced material was expressed TCRB transcripts. TCRdb's table, derived via immunoSEQ multiplex PCR, lists solely in-frame clones and lacks some. This table has about 360,000 clones, around 13% appearing once. Material: naive CD4+ T cells from blood. These receptors all stem from a man aged 18 to 35 in good health.

This clone has a handful of counts. This chain connects TRBV6-1 to TRBJ1-6; the match to TRBD1 covers 9 bases. This CDR3 region has 15 residues. V gave up 7 bases and J gave up 15 bases; unmatched junction bases: 16. Germline V gene data show CDR1 as MNHNS and CDR2 as SASEGT. This CDR3 is CASNTPGQGPLGLHF. The CDR3 DNA reads as TGTGCCAGCAACACGCCGGGACAGGGCCCCTTGGGCCTCCACTTT.

In this sample, this clone turned up a few times. The gene calls are TRBV5-6 and TRBJ2-3; no definite D call. Per germline, CDR1 SGHDT and CDR2 YYEEEE. The CDR3 runs 14 residues. Trimming removed 0 bases at V and 2 bases at J, with 7 bases between. The CDR3 here is CASSLDINTDTQYF. The DNA of the CDR3 is TGTGCCAGCAGCTTGGACATAAACACAGATACGCAGTATTTT.

This clone was picked up a small number of times. V is TRBV11-2 and J is TRBJ2-1, with 10 bases matching TRBD2. CDR1 is SGHAT, CDR2 FQNNGV, per germline. The length of the CDR3 is 16 residues. V was clipped by 3 bases and J by 4 bases; unmatched bases: 6. The CDR3 sequence is CASSFGLAVRYNEQFF. The CDR3 DNA reads as TGTGCCAGCAGCTTTGGACTAGCGGTTCGTTACAATGAGCAGTTCTTC.

V gene TRBV7-9 combines with J gene TRBJ1-2; 7 bases map to TRBD1. The V gene end was trimmed by 5 bases and the J gene end by 5 bases; junction bases not matched to a gene: 5. The CDR3 has 13 amino acids. Germline V gene lookup returns CDR1 SEHNR and CDR2 FQNEAQ (reference sequence). The CDR3 sequence is CASSLRDRYGYTF. In DNA form, the CDR3 reads TGTGCCAGCAGCCTCCGGGACAGATATGGCTACACCTTC.

This chain connects TRBV6-5 to TRBJ1-5; TRBD1 matches at 9 bases. CDR3 length: 13 amino acids. Germline lookup yields CDR1 MNHEY and CDR2 SVGAGI. The V gene end was trimmed by 6 bases and the J gene end by 10 bases; junction bases not matched to a gene: 7. CDR3 protein: CASSRQGVEPQHF. The CDR3 coding sequence is TGTGCCAGCAGCCGACAGGGGGTAGAACCCCAGCATTTT.

This chain uses TRBV7-9 with TRBJ2-3; D remains ambiguous. The germline V gene has CDR1 SEHNR and CDR2 FQNEAQ (reference sequence). The CDR3 runs 14 residues. Deletions cut 6 bases from V and 6 bases from J, with 16 bases between. CDR3 DNA: TGTGCCAGCAGTCAAGAGGCGCGCCGCGATACGCAGTATTTT. As protein: CASSQEARRDTQYF.